This TCR beta chain was recovered during a study of T-cell reconstitution after alpha-beta-depleted transplantation in children. Preparation of the TCRbeta library was carried out with unique molecular identifiers. MiXCR was run by TCRdb on the PCR reads, yielding one entry per CDR3 protein. The table records about 610,000 distinct CDR3 sequences, about 10% of them present only once. This CDR3 region has 18 residues. With 4 bases clipped from V and 2 bases from J, the junction kept 9 bases outside the gene matches. J is TRBJ2-3 and V is TRBV12-3 or TRBV12-4; 13 nucleotides line up with TRBD2. This specimen consisted of PBMCs from the stem cell graft donor, obtained from the stem cell graft. The TCR sequence derives from a human donor who donated a stem cell graft to a child with acute myeloid leukemia. In nucleotides, the CDR3 is TGTGCCAGCAGTTCCCACGTCGGGACTAGCGGGAACACAGATACGCAGTATTTT. As protein: CASSSHVGTSGNTDTQYF.